These T cell receptor beta chains were read from a single sample in a study of cytomegalovirus exposure and HLA in healthy donors. Measured with immunoSEQ multiplex PCR; TCRdb has only the in-frame clones, and not every one. This sample contains under 200,000 clones. Material: PBMCs. These receptors all stem from a young man in good health and CMV-seronegative. Each CDR3 is given with its conserved first and last residue. A D gene is named only where the DNA matches it firmly.

-	TRBV7-9	TRBJ2-3	CASSFITDTQYF	TGTGCCAGCAGCTTTATCACAGATACGCAGTATTTT
-	TRBV11-2	TRBJ1-1	CASSWNGQDTEAFF	TGTGCCAGCAGCTGGAATGGACAAGACACTGAAGCTTTCTTT
-	TRBV9	TRBJ1-4	CASSGRAEDTNEKLFF	TGTGCCAGCAGCGGGCGTGCGGAAGATACTAATGAAAAACTGTTTTTT
-	TRBV5-5	TRBJ1-1	CASSPRAELNTEAFF	TGTGCCAGCAGCCCCCGAGCGGAACTGAACACTGAAGCTTTCTTT
TRBD2	TRBV5-1	TRBJ2-1	CASSFGGGPIDEQFF	TGCGCCAGCAGCTTTGGCGGGGGGCCAATAGATGAGCAGTTCTTC
-	TRBV5-6	TRBJ1-3	CASSLTGTGNTIYF	TGTGCCAGCAGCTTGACAGGGACTGGAAACACCATATATTTT
-	TRBV4-3	TRBJ1-1	CASSQGRFLNTEAFF	TGCGCCAGCAGCCAAGGGAGGTTCCTAAACACTGAAGCTTTCTTT
-	TRBV9	TRBJ1-5	CASSAEGGAQHF	TGTGCCAGCAGCGCCGAGGGAGGGGCCCAGCATTTT
TRBD1	TRBV18	TRBJ1-1	CASVNRGISTTEAFF	TGTGCCAGCGTTAACAGGGGAATATCGACCACTGAAGCTTTCTTT
TRBD2	TRBV5-1	TRBJ2-1	CASSLSSGGPGEQFF	TGCGCCAGCAGCTTGTCTAGCGGGGGGCCAGGGGAGCAGTTCTTC
TRBD1	TRBV5-1	TRBJ2-6	CASREGQGALSGANVLTF	TGCGCCAGCCGGGAGGGACAGGGGGCCCTCTCTGGGGCCAACGTCCTGACTTTC
TRBD1	TRBV11-2	TRBJ2-7	CASSLFLTGREQYF	TGTGCCAGCAGCTTATTCTTGACAGGGCGCGAGCAGTACTTC
-	TRBV7-6	TRBJ2-1	CASSLPFVTGANEQFF	TGTGCCAGCAGCTTACCATTTGTGACAGGTGCCAATGAGCAGTTCTTC
-	TRBV7-9	TRBJ2-7	CASSSPPSYEQYF	TGTGCCAGCAGCTCACCGCCGTCCTACGAGCAGTACTTC
-	TRBV6-5	TRBJ1-2	CASSYSSGGFYIF	TGTGCCAGCAGTTACTCGAGCGGGGGGTTTTACATCTTC
TRBD1	TRBV7-3	TRBJ2-1	CASSSRADRGRNEQFF	TGTGCCAGCAGCTCCCGAGCGGACAGGGGGCGGAATGAGCAGTTCTTC
-	TRBV9	TRBJ2-1	CASSPTAARNSYNEQFF	TGTGCCAGCAGCCCCACCGCGGCTAGAAACTCCTACAATGAGCAGTTCTTC
TRBD2	TRBV10-2	TRBJ2-5	CASTLAGDSRETQYF	TGCGCCAGCACCCTAGCGGGAGATTCGAGGGAGACCCAGTACTTC
-	TRBV6-5	TRBJ2-7	CASSLRLRPYEQYF	TGTGCCAGCAGTTTAAGACTAAGACCCTACGAGCAGTACTTC
-	TRBV10-1	TRBJ1-1	CASSGSGTEAFF	TGCGCCAGCAGTGGTAGCGGCACTGAAGCTTTCTTT
-	TRBV5-1	TRBJ2-2	CASSLGQSTGELFF	TGCGCCAGCAGCTTGGGTCAGTCGACCGGGGAGCTGTTTTTT
-	TRBV25-1	TRBJ2-7	CASISSYEQYF	TGTGCCAGCATCAGTTCCTACGAGCAGTACTTC
TRBD2	TRBV28	TRBJ2-3	CASSPGLGDTQYF	TGTGCCAGCAGTCCCGGACTAGGGGATACGCAGTATTTT
-	TRBV5-6	TRBJ1-2	CASSPARAHGYTF	TGTGCCAGCAGCCCTGCGAGGGCCCATGGCTACACCTTC
TRBD1	TRBV19	TRBJ2-5	CASSNRDSEPPYQETQYF	TGTGCCAGTAGTAACCGGGACAGCGAGCCCCCGTACCAAGAGACCCAGTACTTC
-	TRBV7-5	TRBJ1-1	CVRSLVGVVSAWTEAFF	TGTGTCAGAAGCTTAGTCGGGGTTGTATCGGCCTGGACTGAAGCTTTCTTT
TRBD2	TRBV5-8	TRBJ2-3	CASSWPGLEVTDTQYF	TGTGCCAGCAGCTGGCCGGGACTAGAAGTAACAGATACGCAGTATTTT
-	TRBV7-9	TRBJ2-7	CASSLFYQDSDYEQYF	TGTGCCAGCAGCTTATTTTATCAGGACAGTGACTACGAGCAGTACTTC
-	TRBV6-5	TRBJ1-6	CASSYRVRTGNSPLHF	TGTGCCAGCAGTTACCGGGTCCGCACAGGGAATTCACCCCTCCACTTT
-	TRBV7-6	TRBJ2-7	CASSFGTSSYEQYF	TGTGCCAGCAGTTTTGGGACAAGTTCCTACGAGCAGTACTTC
-	TRBV5-1	TRBJ1-4	CASSKTSGATNEKLFF	TGCGCCAGCAGCAAAACTTCAGGGGCAACTAATGAAAAACTGTTTTTT
-	TRBV4-1	TRBJ1-2	CASSPTGSNYGYTF	TGCGCCAGCAGCCCAACAGGGAGCAACTATGGCTACACCTTC
TRBD1	TRBV15	TRBJ1-1	CATSTGGRTEAFF	TGTGCCACCAGCACAGGGGGCCGGACTGAAGCTTTCTTT